Below, 19 T cell receptor beta chains from the same sample are listed, as sequenced in a study of cytomegalovirus exposure and HLA in healthy donors (dated by TCRdb to 2016 to 2017). The library was prepared using the immunoSEQ multiplex PCR assay. For the multiplex PCR, a mixture combining 60 forward primers for TCR Vbeta segments and 13 reverse primers for TCR Jbeta segments was used. Imported from immuneACCESS, the table was reduced by TCRdb to in-frame sequences with V and J called. These copies leave out some clones; in studies compared against another copy, an unresolved V gene accounts for under half, and the cause of the remainder is not known. This sample gives about 180,000 clones in total; 60% to 80% of them show up just once. The ten most abundant clones make up less than 15% of the sample. Source material: PBMCs. Receptor source: a woman aged 45-60 years in good health and CMV-seropositive.

About this clone: Germline is not matched at one junction end, which may reflect a read error. The rearrangement links TRBV7-9 to TRBJ2-1; 7 bases map to TRBD1. Germline V CDR1 and CDR2: SEHNR, FQNEAQ (reference sequence). The CDR3 loop spans 16 amino acids. The CDR3 coding sequence is TGTTCCAGCAGCTTTTCAGGGGGACCTAAGTACAATGAGCAGTTCTTC. Protein: CSSSFSGGPKYNEQFF.

The rearrangement uses TRBV10-3 and TRBJ2-1; 9 bases line up with TRBD2. This CDR3 spans 14 amino acids. V was pared by 3 bases and J by 10 bases, with 7 bases of the junction left unmatched. CDR1 ENHRY and CDR2 SYGVKD come from the germline V gene. The CDR3 spells CAISDPGLAREQFF. The DNA of the CDR3 is TGTGCCATCAGTGACCCCGGACTAGCGAGGGAGCAGTTCTTC.

CDR3 sequence: CASKIAPGQATYEQYF. CDR3 nucleotide sequence: TGCGCCAGCAAGATAGCGCCGGGACAGGCTACCTACGAGCAGTACTTC. The chain joins TRBV5-1 to TRBJ2-7; 8 nucleotides agree with TRBD1. The V and J ends lost 6 bases and 2 bases, in that order; junction bases with no gene match: 13. The germline V gene encodes CDR1 SGHRS and CDR2 YFSETQ. The CDR3 covers 16 residues.

This clone was found a few times. The J gene is TRBJ2-3, the V gene TRBV18, with 9 bases lining up with TRBD2. The CDR3 is 17 residues long. Germline V lookup: CDR1 KGHSH, CDR2 LQKENI. The ends lost 0 bases at V and 3 bases at J; junction bases unmatched: 7. The CDR3 loop is CASSPPGTSLRTDTQYF. The CDR3 DNA sequence: TGTGCCAGCTCACCACCCGGGACTAGCCTGAGAACAGATACGCAGTATTTT.

CDR3 sequence reads: CASSLTSNQPQHF. Written as DNA, the CDR3 is TGCGCCAGCAGCCTTACAAGCAATCAGCCCCAGCATTTT. The V and J genes are TRBV4-1 and TRBJ1-5; D is undetermined. Germline loops: CDR1 MGHRA, CDR2 YSYEKL. Between the trimmed V and J ends, which lost 4 bases and 1 base, there was a span of 5 bases. There are 13 residues in the CDR3.

This clone was seen just once. In DNA, the CDR3 is TGCAGCGTTGAAGAAACAGGGCAGGGTGGCTACACCTTC. It specifies CSVEETGQGGYTF. This sequence joins TRBV29-1 and TRBJ1-2; weak D call: TRBD1 (6 bases). The V end lost 0 bases, the J end lost 7 bases, and 12 bases lay between the germline ends. The CDR3 is 13 residues long. CDR1 SQVTM and CDR2 ANQGSEA come from the germline V gene.

CDR3 bases: TGTGCCAGCAGTGAAGCCGGCTACGAGCAGTACTTC. Residues: CASSEAGYEQYF. The V and J genes are TRBV6-1 and TRBJ2-7; the D is unclear. V shed 0 bases and J shed 3 bases, with 3 bases lying between them. The V gene's germline CDR1 is MNHNS and CDR2 SASEGT. This CDR3 has 12 amino acids.

The V and J genes are TRBV5-1 and TRBJ2-5, with D possibly matching TRBD2 (6 bases). Trimming took off 0 bases at V and 9 bases at J, with 21 bases between the two ends. The CDR3 extends over 16 amino acids. Germline CDR1 is SGHRS and CDR2 is YFSETQ. CDR3: CASSLAPSRGRVAQYF. The CDR3 coding sequence is TGCGCCAGCAGCTTGGCCCCTTCGCGGGGTCGCGTGGCCCAGTACTTC.

This chain uses TRBV7-9 with TRBJ1-3; TRBD1 agrees at 8 bases. This CDR3 has 13 residues. V gave up 7 bases and J gave up 4 bases; unmatched junction bases: 3. Germline lookup yields CDR1 SEHNR and CDR2 FQNEAQ (reference sequence). CDR3: CASKPGGGNTIYF. As DNA, the CDR3 is TGTGCCAGCAAGCCAGGGGGCGGAAACACCATATATTTT.

This clone was picked up many times. The rearrangement joins TRBV6-6 to TRBJ1-1; no reliable D call. V lost 6 bases to trimming and J lost 11 bases, with 16 bases between them. Germline values: CDR1 MNHNY, CDR2 SVGAGI (reference sequence). This CDR3 is 12 amino acids long. CDR3 coding DNA: TGTGCCAGCAGCCCGCGCCCGATGGAGGCTTTCTTT. Translated: CASSPRPMEAFF.

The chain joins TRBV5-8 to TRBJ2-5, with a weak D call TRBD1 (6 bases). The CDR3 consists of 14 residues. Trimming cost V 2 bases and J 5 bases, with 13 bases left between them. Germline lookup yields CDR1 SGHTS and CDR2 YDEGEE. The chain's CDR3 is CASSFPGDYETQYF. CDR3 in DNA: TGTGCCAGCAGCTTTCCAGGGGATTACGAGACCCAGTACTTC.

This clone was seen only a few times. The chain links TRBV7-2 to TRBJ2-1, with 12 bases matching TRBD2. With V trimmed by 5 bases and J by 4 bases, 3 bases remained unmatched. CDR1 is SGHTA and CDR2 is FQGNSA in the germline V gene. The CDR3 has 15 amino acids. CDR3 sequence: CASSTSGGLYNEQFF. The CDR3 region has the DNA TGTGCCAGCAGCACTAGCGGGGGGCTATACAATGAGCAGTTCTTC.

This clone was seen only once. The rearrangement uses TRBV7-9 and TRBJ2-1; no firm D call. V lost 1 base and J 8 bases, leaving 9 bases between the germline ends. CDR1 and CDR2 from the germline V gene are SEHNR and FQNEAQ (reference sequence). This CDR3 spans 13 amino acids. CDR3 loop: CASSLVIRDEQFF. CDR3 bases: TGTGCCAGCAGCTTAGTAATACGGGATGAGCAGTTCTTC.

The genes are TRBV27 and TRBJ1-1; possibly TRBD1 for D (6 bases). Germline V CDR1 and CDR2: MNHEY, SMNVEV (reference sequence). V was cut by 6 bases and J by 1 base, with 15 bases left in between. The CDR3 runs 15 residues. CDR3 protein: CASSRGRTANTEAFF. CDR3 nucleotide sequence: TGTGCCAGCAGCCGAGGCAGGACAGCGAACACTGAAGCTTTCTTT.

This rearrangement joins TRBV5-1 to TRBJ1-2, with D possibly being TRBD1 (6 bases). CDR1 is SGHRS and CDR2 is YFSETQ in the germline V gene. V dropped 2 bases and J dropped 4 bases, with 27 bases sitting between them. The CDR3 spans 19 residues. DNA of the CDR3: TGCGCCAGCAGCTTCCCCAGTTTCATTGGGCAGGGGATCCCCTATGGCTACACCTTC. Translating it yields CASSFPSFIGQGIPYGYTF.

V usage is TRBV5-1 and J usage is TRBJ2-2; weak D call: TRBD1 (6 bases). V dropped 4 bases and J dropped 4 bases, with 20 bases sitting between them. The germline V gene encodes CDR1 SGHRS and CDR2 YFSETQ. The CDR3 runs 17 residues. The CDR3: CASSPAKGVRPTGELFF. The CDR3 nucleotides read TGCGCCAGCAGCCCTGCTAAGGGGGTCCGACCCACCGGGGAGCTGTTTTTT.

The rearrangement links TRBV29-1 to TRBJ1-2; D is ambiguous. The CDR3 has 13 residues. Trimming took off 0 bases at V and 3 bases at J, with 8 bases between the two ends. Germline loops: CDR1 SQVTM, CDR2 ANQGSEA. The CDR3 DNA sequence: TGCAGCGTTGAAGATACGAGTGACTATGGCTACACCTTC. This codes for CSVEDTSDYGYTF.

This clone has just one count. The V gene is TRBV29-1, the J gene TRBJ2-7; maybe TRBD1 (5 bases). V lost 0 bases, J lost 3 bases, and 9 bases lay in between. CDR3 size: 13 residues. Looked up from germline, CDR1 is SQVTM and CDR2 is ANQGSEA. The CDR3 DNA follows: TGCAGCGTTGAAGATGGACACAACTACGAGCAGTACTTC. It specifies CSVEDGHNYEQYF.

The rearrangement joins TRBV9 to TRBJ2-3; TRBD2 matches 10 bases. The CDR3 runs 16 residues. Germline CDR1 and CDR2: SGDLS and YYNGEE. The J segment lost 5 bases and the V segment lost 3 bases, leaving 9 bases of the junction unmatched. The CDR3 DNA sequence: TGTGCCAGCAGCGCCTCAGCGGGGGGGCTGGTAGATACGCAGTATTTT. This codes for CASSASAGGLVDTQYF.